The TCR beta chain described here comes from a study of TIL therapy for anti-PD-1-resistant metastatic lung cancer (dated by TCRdb to the early 2020s). As for the study more broadly: Before any PD-1/PD-L1 blockade was given, tumors were harvested, nivolumab was then administered, and patients who progressed went on to receive lymphodepletion, an infusion of expanded TIL, and IL-2. Among the enrolled patients, the median age was roughly 55 years (range 38-75), and the median tumor PD-L1 proportion score was about 6%. The cohort was predominantly lung adenocarcinoma, with four EGFR-mutant and two ALK-rearranged tumors, and half of patients were current or former smokers. Clonotypes were tracked across tumor, expanded TIL product and serial blood samples by T cell receptor beta sequencing of tumor and peripheral blood. A median non-synonymous tumor mutation burden of under 1.9 mutations per megabase was determined across the cohort by whole-exome sequencing.

The V and J ends are trimmed by 6 bases and 2 bases, leaving 16 bases between them. Its CDR3 holds 14 amino acids, cysteine through phenylalanine. The kept DNA is CDR3 alone, 42 bases in frame from the first base. For CDR1 and CDR2, the germline V gene lists SQVTM and ANQGSEA. Overall study results and their limits: The study protocol defined all tumor marker inferences as exploratory. The baseline peripheral repertoire was partially replaced by infused TIL clonotypes, which then decayed over months, and no apparent association between persistence and response was found. Generalizability was limited because the cohort was highly selected, with more treatment-naive, never-smoker and oncogene-addicted patients included than is typical.

TCR beta CDR3 regions were amplified from genomic DNA with the immunoSEQ v3 hsTCRB kit using bias-controlled multiplex PCR. An Illumina NextSeq 500 was used to sequence the TCR libraries, reaching approximately 2 million read pairs at survey level or about 4.5-6 million at deep level. The paper's processing steps were these. V, D and J genes were assigned, non-productive sequences were removed, and clonality was reported by immunoSEQ Analyzer software. Repertoires were compared using productive Simpson clonality and Morisita overlap index of productive TRB rearrangements between infused TIL and blood. Absolute clonotype counts in blood were estimated by multiplying the lymphocyte count by the CD3+ fraction and by the productive frequency of the clone. TCRdb's version of the immuneACCESS table is confined to in-frame rearrangements and falls short of the full clone set. An unresolved V gene accounts for under half of the shortfall where checked; the remainder is of unknown origin. Clonal size and the V and J genes are those of that table, whereas D and trimming came from the DNA. Here the sample has 36,000 or so clones; 70% to 75% occur a single time. Together, the top ten hold under 7% of the sample.

Turning to this clone: No cognate antigen has been identified for it. Base qualities were left out, and no much larger clone turns up one base away.

The time point label of this sample denotes: pre-treatment sample, taken before nivolumab and TIL therapy. Between late 2017 and early 2020, a dual-center phase I trial enrolled adults who had stage 4 NSCLC. Samples came from a single-arm, open-label phase I trial of tumor-infiltrating lymphocyte therapy with nivolumab in advanced non-small cell lung cancer. Blood mononuclear cells were isolated from EDTA tubes by Ficoll gradient and were snap-frozen as pellets, and DNA was extracted with a Qiagen mini-prep kit. Material: blood, obtained at baseline. The rearrangement combines TRBV29-1 with TRBJ2-5; the D region is possibly TRBD1 or TRBD2, each matching across 6 bases. This receptor was identified in a person between 25 and 79 years old with non-small cell lung cancer. The nucleotides read TGCAGCGTGGGAAGGGGGGCAAGTCAAGAGACCCAGTACTTC. The encoded protein is CSVGRGASQETQYF.